What follows are 32 T cell receptor beta chains derived from one specimen sequenced in a study of chemoradiotherapy in HPV16-positive cancers. Profiled with immunoSEQ multiplex PCR; TCRdb holds only in-frame clones, not every one. The profile shows thousands of clones, about 84% of them singletons. The specimen was tumor tissue, collected from a patient who underwent chemoradiotherapy. All receptors come from a human donor with HPV-associated anogenital cancer.

The rearrangement links TRBV29-1 to TRBJ2-1; TRBD1 agrees at 7 bases. The CDR3 spans 14 residues. V lost 6 bases to trimming and J lost 4 bases; unmatched junction nucleotides: 9. Germline CDR1 SQVTM, CDR2 ANQGSEA. The CDR3 nucleotides are TGCAGCGTGGCCGGGACAGTAACTTACAATGAGCAGTTCTTC. Translating gives CSVAGTVTYNEQFF.

The genes are TRBV29-1 and TRBJ1-1, with D perhaps TRBD1 (6 bases). Trimming stripped 4 bases from V and 7 bases from J, with 16 bases between. This CDR3 spans 13 amino acids. Germline V gives CDR1 SQVTM, CDR2 ANQGSEA. CDR3 protein: CSVAWVEGGEAFF. CDR3 bases: TGCAGCGTTGCCTGGGTCGAAGGGGGTGAAGCTTTCTTT.

This clone was seen a handful of times. CDR3 loop: CASSFAGMNTEAFF. The CDR3 bases are TGTGCCAGCAGCTTCGCAGGAATGAACACTGAAGCTTTCTTT. The chain couples TRBV14 to TRBJ1-1; D uncertain. Germline CDR1 SGHDN, CDR2 FVKESK. Trimming removed 5 bases from V and 0 bases from J, with 10 bases in between. The CDR3 sequence is 14 residues long.

The sample holds a few counts of this clone. CDR3 sequence: CASSVSGTGGIYEQYF. For the CDR3, the DNA is TGTGCCAGCAGTGTTTCCGGGACAGGGGGCATATACGAGCAGTACTTC. The gene calls are TRBV27 and TRBJ2-7; TRBD1 matches 12 bases. This CDR3 contains 16 residues. Germline assignment: CDR1 MNHEY and CDR2 SMNVEV (reference sequence). V was pared by 5 bases and J by 4 bases, with 9 bases of the junction left unmatched.

Only a few counts were recorded for this clone. V usage is TRBV5-1 and J usage is TRBJ2-5; the match to TRBD1 covers 7 bases. Germline V CDR1 and CDR2: SGHRS, YFSETQ. The CDR3 loop spans 14 amino acids. V was pared by 1 base and J by 5 bases, with 5 bases of the junction left unmatched. The CDR3 sequence: CASSLNRGGETQYF. CDR3 nucleotide sequence: TGCGCCAGCAGCTTGAACAGGGGCGGCGAGACCCAGTACTTC.

The chain carries TRBV7-8 and TRBJ2-1, with TRBD2 matching over 8 bases. V gave up 4 bases and J gave up 9 bases; unmatched junction bases: 11. This CDR3 spans 15 amino acids. Germline V gene sequence: CDR1 SGHVS, CDR2 FQNEAQ. CDR3 amino acids: CASSSGSTGRGEQFF. The CDR3 DNA sequence: TGTGCCAGCAGCTCCGGTTCGACCGGGAGGGGTGAGCAGTTCTTC.

This chain joins TRBV13 and TRBJ2-3; D tentatively reads TRBD1 or TRBD2 (5 bases each). The V and J ends lost 2 bases and 0 bases respectively, with 12 bases between them. The germline gives CDR1 PRHDT, CDR2 FYEKMQ (reference sequence). This CDR3 has 16 amino acids. The CDR3 sequence is CASSLRTGHSTDTQYF. The CDR3 DNA reads as TGTGCCAGCAGCTTACGAACGGGGCATAGCACAGATACGCAGTATTTT.

This clone was observed a single time. The chain links TRBV11-3 to TRBJ2-2; TRBD1 might be the D (6 bases). Germline V gives CDR1 SGHNT, CDR2 YENEEA. V lost 2 bases to trimming and J lost 4 bases, with 8 bases between them. The CDR3 loop spans 14 amino acids. DNA of the CDR3: TGTGCCAGCAGCTTAACAGGGTTCACCGGGGAGCTGTTTTTT. It specifies CASSLTGFTGELFF.

The chain employs TRBV9 and TRBJ1-2; 8 positions agree with TRBD1. The CDR3 extends over 16 amino acids. The germline gives CDR1 SGDLS, CDR2 YYNGEE. With 2 bases clipped from V and 4 bases from J, the junction kept 10 bases outside the gene matches. The CDR3 here is CASSVFDRTGTYGYTF. CDR3 nucleotide sequence: TGTGCCAGCAGCGTCTTCGACCGGACAGGGACCTATGGCTACACCTTC.

The V and J genes are TRBV9 and TRBJ2-1, with 11 nucleotides matching TRBD2. This CDR3 spans 16 amino acids. Germline lookup yields CDR1 SGDLS and CDR2 YYNGEE. With V trimmed by 0 bases and J by 6 bases, 5 bases remained unmatched. CDR3 loop: CASSVAASGRPNEQFF. The DNA for the CDR3 is TGTGCCAGCAGCGTAGCGGCTAGCGGGAGGCCCAATGAGCAGTTCTTC.

V usage is TRBV4-1 and J usage is TRBJ1-4; possible D gene TRBD1, 5 bases. The germline V gene encodes CDR1 MGHRA and CDR2 YSYEKL. The V end lost 0 bases, the J end lost 10 bases, and 18 bases lay between the germline ends. This CDR3 comprises 16 residues. Here the CDR3 DNA reads TGCGCCAGCAGCCAAGATCTCAGGGTAGCGCTTGGAAAACTGTTTTTT. The encoded protein is CASSQDLRVALGKLFF.

J is TRBJ1-1 and V is TRBV18; 9 nucleotides agree with TRBD1. CDR3 length equals 16 residues. CDR1 and CDR2 (germline): KGHSH, LQKENI. After removal of 1 base from V and 6 bases from J, the junction contained 9 bases not matched to a gene. Here the CDR3 DNA reads TGTGCCAGCTCACCACGCACAGGGGGCGCCTATCCTGAAGCTTTCTTT. This codes for CASSPRTGGAYPEAFF. The whole variable domain, remainder taken from reference TRBV18 and TRBJ1-1, is NAGVMQNPRHLVRRRGQEARLRCSPMKGHSHVYWYRQLPEEGLKFMVYLQKENIIDESGMPKERFSAEFPKEGPSILRIQQVVRGDSAAYFCASSPRTGGAYPEAFFGQGTRLTVV.

In its sample, this clone was seen a few times. The CDR3 loop is CAIAGQPQHF. For the CDR3, the DNA is TGTGCCATAGCGGGTCAGCCCCAGCATTTT. V and J are TRBV10-3 and TRBJ1-5; D remains ambiguous. The CDR3 extends over 10 amino acids. Germline V gives CDR1 ENHRY, CDR2 SYGVKD. V lost 9 bases, J lost 6 bases, and 6 bases lay in between.

The chain couples TRBV28 to TRBJ1-5; TRBD1 matches 7 bases. Trimming took 5 bases from V and 7 from J; bases not matched to a gene: 5. The V gene's germline CDR1 is MDHEN and CDR2 SYDVKM. The CDR3 contains 13 residues. This CDR3 reads CASSRNRGQPQHF. The CDR3 coding sequence is TGTGCCAGCAGTCGGAACAGGGGCCAGCCCCAGCATTTT.

This clone occurred a few times. The genes are TRBV7-2 and TRBJ2-7; D possibly corresponds to TRBD1 (6 bases). Trimming removed 2 bases at V and 5 bases at J, with 16 bases between. There are 15 residues in the CDR3. The germline gives CDR1 SGHTA, CDR2 FQGNSA. The CDR3 bases are TGTGCCAGCAGCTTAACAGTTGTCAGGGGCAACGAGCAGTACTTC. This translates into CASSLTVVRGNEQYF.

The sample holds a few counts of this clone. The chain employs TRBV9 and TRBJ2-3, with 16 bases matching TRBD2. The CDR3 loop spans 17 amino acids. The germline V gene has CDR1 SGDLS and CDR2 YYNGEE. V lost 4 bases to trimming and J lost 4 bases; unmatched junction nucleotides: 6. The CDR3 sequence: CASSKGLAGGLSDTQYF. For the CDR3, the DNA is TGTGCCAGCAGCAAGGGACTAGCGGGAGGGTTATCAGATACGCAGTATTTT.

The CDR3 loop reads CASSARTGNQPQHF. CDR3 sequence (DNA): TGTGCCAGCAGCGCACGGACGGGGAATCAGCCCCAGCATTTT. The gene calls are TRBV7-2 and TRBJ1-5; the D is unclear. CDR3 size: 14 residues. CDR1 and CDR2 (germline): SGHTA, FQGNSA. Trimming removed 5 bases at V and 4 bases at J, with 12 bases between.

The chain is built from TRBV18 and TRBJ2-3; no reliable D call. The germline V gene encodes CDR1 KGHSH and CDR2 LQKENI. V was cut by 1 base and J by 1 base, with 12 bases left in between. The CDR3 consists of 16 residues. CDR3 loop: CASSPQNGWGTDTQYF. CDR3 nucleotide sequence: TGTGCCAGCTCACCACAGAACGGTTGGGGCACAGATACGCAGTATTTT.

The gene calls are TRBV5-6 and TRBJ2-3, with D unclear. The CDR3 spans 13 residues. V gave up 4 bases and J gave up 2 bases, with 8 bases separating them. Germline CDR1 and CDR2: SGHDT and YYEEEE. The CDR3 DNA is TGTGCCAGCAGCCCCCGGGCCACAGATACGCAGTATTTT. This gives the protein CASSPRATDTQYF.

There are a few counts of this clone. V is TRBV11-3 and J is TRBJ1-2; the D gene is possibly TRBD1 (6 bases). The CDR3 consists of 15 residues. CDR1 and CDR2 from the germline V gene are SGHNT and YENEEA. V lost 6 bases to trimming and J lost 6 bases, with 20 bases between them. The DNA of the CDR3 is TGTGCCAGCAGTCGACGAGGGGGGGGTCGAAATGGCTACACCTTC. This codes for CASSRRGGGRNGYTF.

The genes are TRBV18 and TRBJ2-7; possibly TRBD1 for D (6 bases). The ends were cut back, 9 bases at V and 6 bases at J, with 12 bases in the middle. Germline V gene sequence: CDR1 KGHSH, CDR2 LQKENI. The CDR3 covers 11 residues. The CDR3 protein is CASRRDIEQYF. In DNA, the CDR3 is TGTGCCAGTCGTCGGGACATCGAGCAGTACTTC.

V is TRBV13 and J is TRBJ2-3; D unresolved. This CDR3 comprises 11 residues. Trimming left V 5 bases short and J 2 bases short, with 2 bases between. The germline CDR1 and CDR2 sequences are PRHDT and FYEKMQ (reference sequence). CDR3 residues: CASSVTDTQYF. CDR3 DNA sequence: TGTGCCAGCAGCGTCACAGATACGCAGTATTTT.

V is TRBV30 and J is TRBJ2-7; perhaps TRBD2 as D (7 bases). The CDR3 runs to 14 residues. Germline values: CDR1 GTSNPN, CDR2 SVGIG (reference sequence). The V end lost 3 bases, the J end lost 4 bases, and 16 bases lay between the germline ends. The CDR3 sequence: CAWSRRGRAYEQYF. As DNA, the CDR3 is TGTGCCTGGAGCCGGAGGGGGAGGGCTTACGAGCAGTACTTC.

This chain uses TRBV5-4 with TRBJ2-3; D might be TRBD1 (6 bases). The CDR3 has 14 amino acids. CDR1 and CDR2 (germline): SGHNT, YYREEE (reference sequence). The V gene lost 4 bases and the J gene lost 4 bases, with 13 bases spanning the gap. DNA for the CDR3: TGTGCCAGCAGCCCTGGACAGAGAGCAGATACGCAGTATTTT. Protein sequence: CASSPGQRADTQYF.

The sample holds one count of this clone. This chain uses TRBV5-8 with TRBJ2-1, with 13 bases aligning to TRBD2. Losses at the gene ends were 4 bases for V and 10 bases for J; bases not matched to a gene: 8. The germline CDR1 and CDR2 sequences are SGHTS and YDEGEE. The CDR3 runs to 15 residues. CDR3 protein: CASSKGLAGSIEQFF. The CDR3 coding sequence is TGTGCCAGCAGCAAGGGACTAGCGGGGAGCATAGAGCAGTTCTTC.

V is TRBV28 and J is TRBJ1-3, with TRBD1 identical over 7 bases. The CDR3 sequence is 14 residues long. The J segment lost 7 bases and the V segment lost 6 bases, leaving 9 bases of the junction unmatched. Germline CDR1 and CDR2: MDHEN and SYDVKM. CDR3 protein: CASSTKGQRNTIYF. The DNA for the CDR3 is TGTGCCAGCAGCACTAAGGGACAGAGGAACACCATATATTTT. The whole variable domain, filled in from reference TRBV28 and TRBJ1-3, reads DVKVTQSSRYLVKRTGEKVFLECVQDMDHENMFWYRQDPGLGLRLIYFSYDVKMKEKGDIPEGYSVSREKKERFSLILESASTNQTSMYLCASSTKGQRNTIYFGEGSWLTVV.

By share, this clone counts as medium-sized. This chain connects TRBV9 to TRBJ2-3; 8 bases map to TRBD2. Germline lookup yields CDR1 SGDLS and CDR2 YYNGEE. The CDR3 has 17 residues. The J segment lost 0 bases and the V segment lost 2 bases, leaving 8 bases of the junction unmatched. CDR3: CASSVSSGGRSTDTQYF. In DNA form, the CDR3 reads TGTGCCAGCAGCGTCTCAAGCGGGGGCCGTAGCACAGATACGCAGTATTTT. Together with reference TRBV9 and TRBJ2-3, the CDR3 gives the full variable domain: DSGVTQTPKHLITATGQRVTLRCSPRSGDLSVYWYQQSLDQGLQFLIQYYNGEERAKGNILERFSAQQFPDLHSELNLSSLELGDSALYFCASSVSSGGRSTDTQYFGPGTRLTVL.

V is TRBV14 and J is TRBJ1-3; 9 bases align to TRBD1. Unmatched junction bases numbered 5, after V lost 4 bases and J lost 4 bases. CDR3 length: 15 residues. Looked up from germline, CDR1 is SGHDN and CDR2 is FVKESK. The CDR3 loop is CASSRTGTGGNTIYF. The CDR3 DNA reads as TGTGCCAGCAGCCGGACCGGGACAGGGGGAAACACCATATATTTT.

V gene TRBV19 combines with J gene TRBJ1-5; 8 nucleotides match TRBD1. V trimming: 4 bases; J trimming: 2 bases; junction bases outside the gene matches: 4. Germline CDR1 reads LNHDA; CDR2 reads SQIVND (reference sequence). The CDR3 runs to 15 residues. The CDR3 DNA reads as TGTGCCAGTAGTACCGGACAGGGCGGCAATCAGCCCCAGCATTTT. It yields the protein CASSTGQGGNQPQHF.

This sequence joins TRBV5-1 and TRBJ1-5; D gene uncertain. V was clipped by 0 bases and J by 7 bases, with 8 bases between them. The germline gives CDR1 SGHRS, CDR2 YFSETQ. The CDR3 length is 13 residues. CDR3 residues: CASSLDGRQPQHF. CDR3 DNA sequence: TGCGCCAGCAGCTTGGACGGCCGACAGCCCCAGCATTTT.

This clone was counted once. The chain employs TRBV27 and TRBJ1-5, with D unresolved. The V gene's germline CDR1 is MNHEY and CDR2 SMNVEV (reference sequence). V was shortened by 1 base and J by 4 bases, with 8 bases between the two germline ends. This CDR3 region has 14 residues. The CDR3 here is CASSLFFGNQPQHF. DNA of the CDR3: TGTGCCAGCAGTTTATTTTTCGGTAATCAGCCCCAGCATTTT.

Only one count was recorded for this clone. V usage is TRBV15 and J usage is TRBJ1-4; D gene ambiguous. V lost 11 bases, J lost 4 bases, and 17 bases lay in between. Germline CDR1 and CDR2: LNHNV and YYDKDF (reference sequence). This CDR3 spans 14 amino acids. CDR3 coding DNA: TGTGCCGTCCCCTACCGGGGAGATAATGAAAAACTGTTTTTT. It yields the protein CAVPYRGDNEKLFF.